The clone carrying this T cell receptor (beta chain) has a count of ten or more. This specimen belongs to a study of spatial heterogeneity in lung cancer. The V end was cut by 3 bases, the J end by 5 bases, with 13 bases between. Germline-derived CDR1 and CDR2 are SEHNR and FQNEAQ (reference sequence). The CDR3 has 14 residues. MiXCR was run by TCRdb on the 5' RACE reads, yielding one entry per CDR3 protein. The profile shows just under 95,000 distinct CDR3 sequences, approximately 12% of them singletons. Stated time point: sample taken at primary tumor resection. The chain has TRBV7-9 and TRBJ1-1; no clear D. This specimen consisted of PBMCs, obtained at surgery. The sequence came from a male donor with early-stage non-small cell lung cancer. The CDR3 nucleotides read TGTGCCAGCAGCTTTTTCTCGGTGTGGACTGAAGCTTTCTTT. Translating gives CASSFFSVWTEAFF.